A single sample gave rise to the 11 T cell receptor beta chains below, sequenced in a study of breast tumors, draining lymph nodes, adjacent tissues. Breast cancer patients provided tissue from their axillary draining lymph nodes. TCRdb independently ran MiXCR on the multiplex PCR reads; one entry per CDR3 protein. The sample carries about 140,000 distinct CDR3 sequences, approximately 20% recorded once. Sequencing input: axillary lymph node tissue. Source of these receptors: a female donor with breast cancer. Some clones in this sample may be carry-over from other donors' samples.

In the case of this clonotype: A much larger clone sits a single nucleotide away, making a read error possible. The V gene is TRBV2, the J gene TRBJ1-6; possible D gene TRBD1, 6 bases. The CDR3 has 14 residues. V lost 8 bases and J 3 bases, leaving 11 bases between the germline ends. Germline loops: CDR1 SNHLY, CDR2 FYNNEI. CDR3 in amino acids: CASGGAIYNSPLHF. The CDR3 DNA reads as TGTGCCAGCGGGGGGGCCATCTATAATTCACCCCTCCACTTT.

Concerning this clonotype: A much larger clone lies a single base off, so this may be a read error. The CDR3 spells CSARGSSEKLIF. CDR3 DNA sequence: TGCAGTGCTAGAGGCTCGAGTGAAAAACTGATTTTT. The V call is TRBV20-1, the J call TRBJ1-4, with no clear D. CDR1 DFQATT and CDR2 SNEGSKA come from the germline V gene (reference sequence). The CDR3 is 12 residues long.

This clonotype was recorded at least ten times. This chain joins TRBV19 and TRBJ1-2, with D tentatively TRBD1 (6 bases). V was clipped by 7 bases and J by 8 bases, with 11 bases between them. Germline V gives CDR1 LNHDA, CDR2 SQIVND (reference sequence). This CDR3 has 11 residues. This chain's CDR3 is CASTRGKGYTF. The DNA of the CDR3 is TGTGCCAGTACCAGGGGCAAGGGCTACACCTTC.

Comments on this clonotype: With a much larger clone just one base away, this may be a read error. CDR3 in amino acids: CASSLDSDRANGKLFF. As DNA, the CDR3 is TGTGCCAGCAGCTTAGATTCGGACAGGGCTAATGGAAAACTGTTTTTT. V is TRBV11-3 and J is TRBJ1-4; 8 bases match TRBD1. CDR3 length: 16 amino acids. The germline V gene has CDR1 SGHNT and CDR2 YENEEA.

This clonotype has ten or more counts. The chain joins TRBV5-6 to TRBJ2-7, with 7 positions matching TRBD2. V was pared by 0 bases and J by 0 bases, with 3 bases of the junction left unmatched. The CDR3 is made up of 15 amino acids. Per germline, CDR1 SGHDT and CDR2 YYEEEE. CDR3 protein: CASSLGGSLSYEQYF. The DNA of the CDR3 is TGTGCCAGCAGCTTGGGCGGGAGCCTCTCCTACGAGCAGTACTTC.

The sample holds many counts of this clonotype. The chain carries TRBV19 and TRBJ2-3, with D perhaps assigned TRBD1 or TRBD2 (5 bases each). Germline V lookup: CDR1 LNHDA, CDR2 SQIVND (reference sequence). This CDR3 comprises 15 residues. Trimming cost V 3 bases and J 3 bases, with 13 bases left between them. The CDR3 loop is CASSIGAGRTDTQYF. In DNA, the CDR3 is TGTGCCAGTAGTATCGGGGCAGGTAGGACAGATACGCAGTATTTT.

This clonotype was seen more than once but under ten times. The V and J genes are TRBV28 and TRBJ1-6; no reliable D call. Germline V CDR1 and CDR2: MDHEN, SYDVKM. The CDR3 covers 13 residues. V was trimmed by 2 bases and J by 11 bases, leaving 10 bases between them. CDR3 sequence (DNA): TGTGCCAGCAGTTTAGGCAGGTCCCCACCCCTCCACTTT. It specifies CASSLGRSPPLHF. Full variable domain (remainder filled in from reference TRBV28 and TRBJ1-6): DVKVTQSSRYLVKRTGEKVFLECVQDMDHENMFWYRQDPGLGLRLIYFSYDVKMKEKGDIPEGYSVSREKKERFSLILESASTNQTSMYLCASSLGRSPPLHFGNGTRLTVT.

This clonotype was recorded many times. The chain joins TRBV5-5 to TRBJ2-7; D remains ambiguous. The germline CDR1 and CDR2 sequences are SGHKS and YYEKEE (reference sequence). CDR3 length equals 13 residues. V dropped 1 base and J dropped 3 bases, with 8 bases sitting between them. The CDR3 sequence is CASSLYNRYEQYF. The CDR3 DNA is TGTGCCAGCAGCTTGTATAACCGCTACGAGCAGTACTTC.

This clonotype has just one count. A much bigger clone sits one base away, suggesting this may be a read error. This chain links TRBV12-5 with TRBJ1-4; D gene unclear. Germline V lookup: CDR1 LGHNT, CDR2 FRNRAP. The CDR3 spans 19 residues. CDR3 DNA: TGTGCTAGTGGTTTGGTACGTTTGGGAGCCTTGGCAACTAATGAAGAACTGTTTTTT. Residues: CASGLVRLGALATNEELFF.

This clonotype was recorded many times. The J gene is TRBJ2-7, the V gene TRBV27, with D possibly matching TRBD2 (6 bases). The length of the CDR3 is 13 residues. V lost 6 bases to trimming and J lost 4 bases, with 13 bases between them. In germline, CDR1 is MNHEY, CDR2 SMNVEV (reference sequence). The CDR3: CASRSGLRYEQYF. DNA of the CDR3: TGTGCCAGCAGGAGCGGGCTGCGGTACGAGCAGTACTTC.

In its sample, this clonotype was seen once. The V and J genes are TRBV7-2 and TRBJ2-3, with 8 positions matching TRBD1. The CDR3 spans 15 residues. Trimming at V came to 4 bases and at J to 1 base, leaving 4 bases not matched to a gene. CDR1 and CDR2 (germline): SGHTA, FQGNSA. CDR3 sequence (DNA): TGTGCCAGCAGCTGGGGACAGGTGCGCACAGATACGCAGTATTTT. Translation: CASSWGQVRTDTQYF.